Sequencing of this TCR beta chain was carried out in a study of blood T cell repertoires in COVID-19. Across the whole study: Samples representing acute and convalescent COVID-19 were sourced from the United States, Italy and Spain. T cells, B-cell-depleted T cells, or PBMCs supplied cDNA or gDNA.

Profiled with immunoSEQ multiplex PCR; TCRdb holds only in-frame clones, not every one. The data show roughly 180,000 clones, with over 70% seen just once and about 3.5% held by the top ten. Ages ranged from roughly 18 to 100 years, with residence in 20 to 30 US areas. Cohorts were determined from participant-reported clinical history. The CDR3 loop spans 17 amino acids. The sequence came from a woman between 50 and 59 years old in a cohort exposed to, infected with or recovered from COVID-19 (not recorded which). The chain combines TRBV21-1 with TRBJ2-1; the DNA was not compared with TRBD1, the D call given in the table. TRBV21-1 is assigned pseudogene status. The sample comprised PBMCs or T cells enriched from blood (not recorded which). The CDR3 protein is CASSIKRQRHSYNEQFF. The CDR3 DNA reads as TGTGCCAGCAGCATCAAAAGACAGCGACACTCCTACAATGAGCAGTTCTTC.